This T cell receptor (beta chain) was found in a study of cytomegalovirus exposure and HLA in healthy donors. The PCR had 60 Vbeta and 13 Jbeta primers. Sequencing was performed with immunoSEQ multiplex PCR; in TCRdb, only in-frame clones are kept and a portion is missing. The table lists about 48,000 clones. Germline CDR1 and CDR2: LNHDA and SQIVND (reference sequence). The CDR3 spans 14 residues. J gave up 6 bases and V 5 bases, and 4 bases lay outside the gene matches. The source is a woman between 35 and 50 years old in good health and CMV-seronegative. Sequenced input: PBMCs. The rearrangement joins TRBV19 to TRBJ2-3; 11 positions agree with TRBD1. The CDR3 reads CASSPDRGLDTQYF. For the CDR3, the DNA is TGTGCCAGTAGTCCGGACAGGGGGCTCGATACGCAGTATTTT. Looking up the rest from reference TRBV19 and TRBJ2-3 gives the full variable domain: DGGITQSPKYLFRKEGQNVTLSCEQNLNHDAMYWYRQDPGQGLRLIYYSQIVNDFQKGDIAEGYSVSREKKESFPLTVTSAQKNPTAFYLCASSPDRGLDTQYFGPGTRLTVL.